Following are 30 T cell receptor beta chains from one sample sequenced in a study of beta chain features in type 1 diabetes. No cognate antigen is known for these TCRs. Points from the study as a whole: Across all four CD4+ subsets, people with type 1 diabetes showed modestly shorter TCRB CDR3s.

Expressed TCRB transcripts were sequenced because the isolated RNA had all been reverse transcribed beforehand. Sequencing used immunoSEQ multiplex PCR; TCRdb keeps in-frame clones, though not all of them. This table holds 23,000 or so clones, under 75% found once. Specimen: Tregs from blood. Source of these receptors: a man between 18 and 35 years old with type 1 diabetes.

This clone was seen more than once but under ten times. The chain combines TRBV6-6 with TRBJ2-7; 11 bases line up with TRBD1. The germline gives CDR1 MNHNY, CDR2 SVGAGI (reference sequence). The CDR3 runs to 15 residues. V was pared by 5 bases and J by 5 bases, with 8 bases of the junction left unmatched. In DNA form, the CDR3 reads TGTGCCAGCAGTAAAATGGGACAGGGGGTGAACGAGCAGTACTTC. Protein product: CASSKMGQGVNEQYF.

CDR3 sequence: CASSFPYGYTF. The DNA for the CDR3 is TGTGCCAGCAGTTTTCCCTACGGCTACACCTTC. V gene TRBV28 combines with J gene TRBJ1-2; D is ambiguous. The CDR3 sequence is 11 residues long. The germline V gene encodes CDR1 MDHEN and CDR2 SYDVKM. The ends were cut back, 3 bases at V and 8 bases at J, with 7 bases in the middle.

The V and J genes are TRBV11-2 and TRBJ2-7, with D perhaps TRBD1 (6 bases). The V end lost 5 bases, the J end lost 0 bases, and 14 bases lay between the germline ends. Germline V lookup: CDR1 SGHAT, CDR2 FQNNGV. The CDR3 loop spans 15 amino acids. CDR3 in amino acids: CASSLYGQLSYEQYF. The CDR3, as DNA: TGTGCCAGCAGCCTATACGGACAGCTCTCCTACGAGCAGTACTTC.

CDR3 sequence: CASSAGPPSYEQYF. The CDR3, as DNA: TGCGCCAGCAGCGCTGGCCCACCCTCCTACGAGCAGTACTTC. This sequence joins TRBV5-1 and TRBJ2-7, with D hard to call. The CDR3 extends over 14 amino acids. The ends were cut back, 4 bases at V and 0 bases at J, with 11 bases in the middle. Looked up from germline, CDR1 is SGHRS and CDR2 is YFSETQ.

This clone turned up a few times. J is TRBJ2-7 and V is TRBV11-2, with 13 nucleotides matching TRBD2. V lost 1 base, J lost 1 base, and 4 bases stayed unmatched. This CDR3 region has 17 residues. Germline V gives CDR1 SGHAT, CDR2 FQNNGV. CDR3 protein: CASSLGRTSGGSYEQYF. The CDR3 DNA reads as TGTGCCAGCAGCTTAGGGAGGACTAGCGGGGGATCCTACGAGCAGTACTTC. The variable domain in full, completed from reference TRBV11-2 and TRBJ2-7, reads EAGVAQSPRYKIIEKRQSVAFWCNPISGHATLYWYQQILGQGPKLLIQFQNNGVVDDSQLPKDRFSAERLKGVDSTLKIQPAKLEDSAVYLCASSLGRTSGGSYEQYFGPGTRLTVT.

The chain's CDR3 is CASGLVLGTQRNNSYNEQFF. The DNA for the CDR3 is TGTGCTAGTGGTTTGGTACTAGGAACCCAAAGAAATAACTCCTACAATGAGCAGTTCTTC. The chain uses TRBV12-5 and TRBJ2-1; weak D call: TRBD2 (5 bases). There are 20 residues in the CDR3. Germline lookup yields CDR1 LGHNT and CDR2 FRNRAP. The V and J ends lost 0 bases and 0 bases respectively, with 21 bases between them.

Written as DNA, the CDR3 is TGTGCCAGCAGTAGAGCTAGCGTAAACAATGAGCAGTTCTTC. Translating it yields CASSRASVNNEQFF. This sequence joins TRBV6-6 and TRBJ2-1, with D perhaps matching TRBD2 (6 bases). Between the trimmed V and J ends, which lost 5 bases and 5 bases, there was a span of 13 bases. This CDR3 region has 14 residues. Germline V lookup: CDR1 MNHNY, CDR2 SVGAGI (reference sequence).

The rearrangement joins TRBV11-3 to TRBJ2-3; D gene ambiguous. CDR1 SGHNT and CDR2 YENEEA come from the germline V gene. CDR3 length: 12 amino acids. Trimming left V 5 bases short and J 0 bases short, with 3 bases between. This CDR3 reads CASSGSTDTQYF. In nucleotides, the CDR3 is TGTGCCAGCAGCGGCAGCACAGATACGCAGTATTTT.

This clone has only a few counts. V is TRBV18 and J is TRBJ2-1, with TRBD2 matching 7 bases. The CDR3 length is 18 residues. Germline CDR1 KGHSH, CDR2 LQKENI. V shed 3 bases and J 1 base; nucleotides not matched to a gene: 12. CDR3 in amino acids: CASSPSQGGSESYNEQFF. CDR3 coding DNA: TGTGCCAGCTCACCTTCCCAAGGCGGGAGTGAATCCTACAATGAGCAGTTCTTC.

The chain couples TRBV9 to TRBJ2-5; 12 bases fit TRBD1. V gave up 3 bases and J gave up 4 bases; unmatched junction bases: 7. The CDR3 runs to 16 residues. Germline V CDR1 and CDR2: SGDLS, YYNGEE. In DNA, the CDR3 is TGTGCCAGCAGCGCTGGGGACAGGGGGCGCAGAGAGACCCAGTACTTC. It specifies CASSAGDRGRRETQYF.

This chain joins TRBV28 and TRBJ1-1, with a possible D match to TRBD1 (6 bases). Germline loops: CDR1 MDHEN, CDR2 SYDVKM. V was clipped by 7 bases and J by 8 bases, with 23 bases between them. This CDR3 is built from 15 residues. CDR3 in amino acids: CASTSWGRGVREAFF. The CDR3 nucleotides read TGTGCCAGCACCTCCTGGGGGCGGGGGGTCAGGGAAGCTTTCTTT. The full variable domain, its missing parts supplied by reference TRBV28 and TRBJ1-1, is DVKVTQSSRYLVKRTGEKVFLECVQDMDHENMFWYRQDPGLGLRLIYFSYDVKMKEKGDIPEGYSVSREKKERFSLILESASTNQTSMYLCASTSWGRGVREAFFGQGTRLTVV.

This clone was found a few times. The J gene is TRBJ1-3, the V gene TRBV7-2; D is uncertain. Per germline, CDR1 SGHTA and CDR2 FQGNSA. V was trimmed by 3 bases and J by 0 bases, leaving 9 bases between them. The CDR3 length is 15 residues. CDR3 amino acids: CASSFRRSSGNTIYF. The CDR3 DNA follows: TGTGCCAGCAGCTTTCGACGGAGCTCTGGAAACACCATATATTTT. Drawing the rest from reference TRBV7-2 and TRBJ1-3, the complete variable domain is GAGVSQSPSNKVTEKGKDVELRCDPISGHTALYWYRQSLGQGLEFLIYFQGNSAPDKSGLPSDRFSAERTGGSVSTLTIQRTQQEDSAVYLCASSFRRSSGNTIYFGEGSWLTVV.

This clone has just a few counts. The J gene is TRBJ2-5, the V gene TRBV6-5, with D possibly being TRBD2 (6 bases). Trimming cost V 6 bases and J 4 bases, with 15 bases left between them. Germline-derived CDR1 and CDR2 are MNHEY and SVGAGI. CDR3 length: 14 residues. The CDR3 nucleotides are TGTGCCAGCAGACCGGGGGTACGGGGAGAGACCCAGTACTTC. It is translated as CASRPGVRGETQYF.

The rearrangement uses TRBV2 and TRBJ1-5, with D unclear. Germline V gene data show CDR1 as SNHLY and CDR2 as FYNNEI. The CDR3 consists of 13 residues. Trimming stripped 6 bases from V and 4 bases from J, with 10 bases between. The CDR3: CASRREGNQPQHF. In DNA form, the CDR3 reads TGTGCCAGCAGAAGGGAGGGTAATCAGCCCCAGCATTTT.

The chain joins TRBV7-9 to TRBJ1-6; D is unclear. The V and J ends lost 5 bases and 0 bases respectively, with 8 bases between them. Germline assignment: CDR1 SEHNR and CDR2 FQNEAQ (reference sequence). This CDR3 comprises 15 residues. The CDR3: CASSTTSSYNSPLHF. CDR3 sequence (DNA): TGTGCCAGCAGCACAACTAGCTCCTATAATTCACCCCTCCACTTT.

The CDR3 DNA sequence: TGTGCCAGCTCACCATGGGGCGCAGATACGCAGTATTTT. This codes for CASSPWGADTQYF. V usage is TRBV18 and J usage is TRBJ2-3, with a tentative D call TRBD1 (5 bases). The ends were cut back, 2 bases at V and 4 bases at J, with 7 bases in the middle. This CDR3 contains 13 residues. CDR1 is KGHSH and CDR2 is LQKENI in the germline V gene.

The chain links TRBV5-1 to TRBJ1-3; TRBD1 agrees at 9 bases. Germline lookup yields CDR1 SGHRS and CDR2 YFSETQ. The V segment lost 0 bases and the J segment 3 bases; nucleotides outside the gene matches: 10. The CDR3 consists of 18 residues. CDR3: CASSLEGWTGVRGNTIYF. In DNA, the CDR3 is TGCGCCAGCAGCTTGGAGGGGTGGACAGGGGTTCGTGGAAACACCATATATTTT.

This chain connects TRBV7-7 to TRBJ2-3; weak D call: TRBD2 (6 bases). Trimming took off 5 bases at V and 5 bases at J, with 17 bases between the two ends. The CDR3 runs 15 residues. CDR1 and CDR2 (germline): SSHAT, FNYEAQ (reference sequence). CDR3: CASSRYGGAGDTQYF. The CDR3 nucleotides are TGTGCCAGCAGCCGCTACGGGGGAGCGGGAGATACGCAGTATTTT.

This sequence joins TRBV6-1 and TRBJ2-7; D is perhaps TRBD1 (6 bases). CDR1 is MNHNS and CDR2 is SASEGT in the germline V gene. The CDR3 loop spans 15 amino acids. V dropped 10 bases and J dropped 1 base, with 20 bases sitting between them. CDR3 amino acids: CAIMRDTSISYEQYF. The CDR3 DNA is TGTGCCATCATGAGGGACACGTCCATTTCCTACGAGCAGTACTTC.

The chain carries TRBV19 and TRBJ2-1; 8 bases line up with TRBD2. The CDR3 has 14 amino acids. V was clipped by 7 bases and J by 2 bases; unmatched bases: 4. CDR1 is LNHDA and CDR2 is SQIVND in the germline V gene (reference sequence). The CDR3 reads CASMREAAYNEQFF. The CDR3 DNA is TGTGCCAGTATGCGGGAGGCGGCCTACAATGAGCAGTTCTTC.

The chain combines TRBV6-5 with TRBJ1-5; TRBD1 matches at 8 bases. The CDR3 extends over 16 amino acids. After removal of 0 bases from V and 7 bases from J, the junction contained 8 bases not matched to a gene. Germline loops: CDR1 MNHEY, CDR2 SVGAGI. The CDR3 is CASSYSWTGSRQPQHF. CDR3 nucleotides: TGTGCCAGCAGTTACTCTTGGACAGGGAGTAGACAGCCCCAGCATTTT.

In DNA, the CDR3 is TGTGCCAGCTCACCGGTAACAGGGGCGAACACCGGGGAGCTGTTTTTT. Translated: CASSPVTGANTGELFF. The rearrangement links TRBV18 to TRBJ2-2; 7 bases fit TRBD1. The CDR3 length is 16 residues. Germline loops: CDR1 KGHSH, CDR2 LQKENI. V trimming: 3 bases; J trimming: 0 bases; junction bases outside the gene matches: 4.

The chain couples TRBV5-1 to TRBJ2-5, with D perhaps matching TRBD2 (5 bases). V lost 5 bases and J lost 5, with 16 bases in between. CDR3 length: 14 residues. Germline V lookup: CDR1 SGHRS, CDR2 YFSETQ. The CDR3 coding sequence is TGCGCCAGCAGTTCCGGACTGGTCGCGGAGACCCAGTACTTC. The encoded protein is CASSSGLVAETQYF.

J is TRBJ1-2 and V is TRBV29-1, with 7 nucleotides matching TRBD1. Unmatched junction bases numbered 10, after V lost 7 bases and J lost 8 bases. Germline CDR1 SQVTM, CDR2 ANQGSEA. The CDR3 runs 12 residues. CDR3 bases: TGCAGCGGGGCGACAGGGCTGGGGGGCTACACCTTC. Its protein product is CSGATGLGGYTF.

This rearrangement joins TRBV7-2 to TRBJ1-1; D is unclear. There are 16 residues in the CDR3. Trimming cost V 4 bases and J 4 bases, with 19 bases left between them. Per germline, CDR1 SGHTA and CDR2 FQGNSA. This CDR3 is CASSWPSGARTTEAFF. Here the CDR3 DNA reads TGTGCCAGCAGCTGGCCATCGGGAGCGAGGACCACTGAAGCTTTCTTT.

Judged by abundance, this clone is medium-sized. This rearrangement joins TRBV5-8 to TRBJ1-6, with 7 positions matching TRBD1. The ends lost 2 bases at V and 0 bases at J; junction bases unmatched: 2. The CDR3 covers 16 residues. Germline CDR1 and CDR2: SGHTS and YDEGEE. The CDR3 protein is CASSFSGGSYNSPLHF. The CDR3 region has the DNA TGTGCCAGCAGCTTCTCAGGGGGCTCCTATAATTCACCCCTCCACTTT.

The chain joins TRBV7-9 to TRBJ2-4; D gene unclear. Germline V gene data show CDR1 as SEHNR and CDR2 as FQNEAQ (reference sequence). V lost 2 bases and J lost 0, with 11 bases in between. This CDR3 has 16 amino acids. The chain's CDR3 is CASSLRSQVAKNIQYF. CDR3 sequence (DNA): TGTGCCAGCAGCTTAAGAAGTCAGGTAGCCAAAAACATTCAGTACTTC.

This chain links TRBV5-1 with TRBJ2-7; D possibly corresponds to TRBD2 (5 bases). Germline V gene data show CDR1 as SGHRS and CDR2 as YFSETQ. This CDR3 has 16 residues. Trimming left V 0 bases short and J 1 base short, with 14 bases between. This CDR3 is CASSLGGARLSYEQYF. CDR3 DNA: TGCGCCAGCAGCTTGGGGGGAGCCAGACTTTCCTACGAGCAGTACTTC.

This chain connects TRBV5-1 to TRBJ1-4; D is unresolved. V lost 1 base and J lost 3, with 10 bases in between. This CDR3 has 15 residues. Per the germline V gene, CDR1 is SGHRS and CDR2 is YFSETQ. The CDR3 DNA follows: TGCGCCAGCAGCTTGTTCGGGTTGCCTAATGAAAAACTGTTTTTT. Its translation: CASSLFGLPNEKLFF.

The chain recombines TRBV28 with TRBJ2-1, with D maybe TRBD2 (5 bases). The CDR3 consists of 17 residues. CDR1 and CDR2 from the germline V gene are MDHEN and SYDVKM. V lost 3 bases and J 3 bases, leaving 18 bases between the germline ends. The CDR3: CASSFQFGLVGYNEQFF. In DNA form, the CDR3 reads TGTGCCAGCAGTTTTCAATTTGGACTGGTGGGCTACAATGAGCAGTTCTTC.